Listed below are T cell receptor beta chains from one sample, sequenced in a study of PD-L1 blockade in urothelial cancer. TCRdb keeps only in-frame clones here, not all; method: immunoSEQ multiplex PCR. This table has 38,000 or so clones, roughly 84% appearing once. Material: PBMCs, obtained around atezolizumab (anti-PD-L1) treatment. The receptor source for this set is a man aged 65 to 79 with urothelial cancer. Both conserved end residues are part of each CDR3. A D gene is named only where the DNA matches it firmly. Not all rows give a size; the values are once, few, many and, for expanded clones, a class.

CDR3 length,clone size,J gene,D gene,V gene,CDR3 protein,CDR3 DNA
15,NA,TRBJ1-5,NA,TRBV19,CASSFGTARDQPQHF,TGTGCCAGTAGTTTCGGGACTGCTAGGGATCAGCCCCAGCATTTT
14,NA,TRBJ2-5,NA,TRBV5-1,CASAPPTTKETQYF,TGCGCCAGCGCCCCCCCGACAACAAAAGAGACCCAGTACTTC
17,NA,TRBJ1-4,NA,TRBV19,CASSHDGRRSSNEKLFF,TGTGCCAGTAGTCATGATGGCCGGCGGTCTTCTAATGAAAAACTGTTTTTT
15,NA,TRBJ1-2,NA,TRBV10-2,CASSDGGAGSYGYTF,TGCGCCAGCAGTGACGGGGGAGCCGGTAGCTATGGCTACACCTTC
13,NA,TRBJ1-5,NA,TRBV30,CAWSVANNQPQHF,TGTGCCTGGAGTGTGGCAAACAATCAGCCCCAGCATTTT
11,NA,TRBJ2-7,NA,TRBV30,CAWSNRDEQYF,TGTGCCTGGAGTAACAGGGACGAGCAGTACTTC
15,NA,TRBJ2-7,TRBD1,TRBV27,CASSLAGTGNYEQYF,TGTGCCAGCAGTTTAGCTGGGACAGGGAACTACGAGCAGTACTTC
16,NA,TRBJ2-5,NA,TRBV2,CASSPIGADGGETQYF,TGTGCCAGCAGCCCCATAGGGGCAGACGGGGGAGAGACCCAGTACTTC
14,NA,TRBJ1-1,TRBD1,TRBV6-5,CASSQRQGNTEAFF,TGTGCCAGCAGTCAGAGACAGGGGAACACTGAAGCTTTCTTT
15,few,TRBJ2-1,TRBD1,TRBV28,CATSTLGRGLDEQFF,TGTGCCACCTCTACGCTCGGCAGGGGGCTCGATGAGCAGTTCTTC
15,NA,TRBJ2-7,NA,TRBV2,CASRGGAKVFYEQYF,TGTGCCAGCAGGGGAGGAGCTAAGGTTTTCTACGAGCAGTACTTC
14,NA,TRBJ2-7,TRBD2,TRBV9,CASSVNPAGAEQYF,TGTGCCAGCAGCGTAAACCCCGCGGGAGCAGAGCAGTACTTC
15,NA,TRBJ2-1,NA,TRBV27,CASSPIGRTSNEQFF,TGTGCCAGCAGCCCCATAGGGAGGACGTCCAATGAGCAGTTCTTC
17,NA,TRBJ1-1,TRBD1,TRBV5-1,CASSLVGTGEMNTEAFF,TGCGCCAGCAGCTTGGTCGGGACAGGGGAGATGAACACTGAAGCTTTCTTT
14,once,TRBJ1-1,NA,TRBV28,CASSSGTHHTEAFF,TGTGCCAGCAGTTCCGGGACACACCACACTGAAGCTTTCTTT
13,NA,TRBJ1-5,TRBD1,TRBV6-5,CASRGQGNQPQHF,TGTGCCAGCAGAGGACAGGGCAATCAGCCCCAGCATTTT
13,NA,TRBJ1-2,NA,TRBV18,CASSPGQISGYTF,TGTGCCAGCTCACCTGGGCAGATCAGTGGCTACACCTTC
11,NA,TRBJ1-1,NA,TRBV29-1,CSGEGGTEAFF,TGCAGCGGGGAAGGGGGCACTGAAGCTTTCTTT
14,NA,TRBJ1-5,NA,TRBV19,CASSTDRSNQPQHF,TGTGCCAGTAGTACGGACAGAAGCAATCAGCCCCAGCATTTT
15,NA,TRBJ1-1,NA,TRBV7-9,CASSFPYRQNTEAFF,TGTGCCAGCAGCTTCCCATACCGACAGAACACTGAAGCTTTCTTT
13,NA,TRBJ2-7,NA,TRBV14,CASSLQIRGEQYF,TGTGCCAGCAGCCTCCAGATTCGGGGGGAGCAGTACTTC
14,few,TRBJ1-2,NA,TRBV7-2,CASSLVSANYGYTF,TGTGCCAGCAGCTTAGTCTCGGCTAACTATGGCTACACCTTC
15,once,TRBJ2-6,NA,TRBV5-1,CASSFSGTGANVLTF,TGCGCCAGCAGCTTTTCCGGGACTGGGGCCAACGTCCTGACTTTC
17,NA,TRBJ2-7,TRBD2,TRBV11-2,CASSLGSGSRAGYEQYF,TGTGCCAGCAGCTTAGGTAGCGGGAGTAGGGCCGGCTACGAGCAGTACTTC
14,once,TRBJ2-3,NA,TRBV5-4,CASSGKQGADTQYF,TGTGCCAGCAGCGGGAAACAGGGAGCAGATACGCAGTATTTT
17,NA,TRBJ2-1,TRBD1,TRBV28,CASSLRAGTGSYNEQFF,TGTGCCAGCAGTCTTCGAGCCGGGACAGGCTCCTACAATGAGCAGTTCTTC
14,NA,TRBJ1-2,NA,TRBV19,CASSIPTVNYGYTF,TGTGCCAGTAGTATCCCGACAGTTAACTATGGCTACACCTTC
14,NA,TRBJ2-1,NA,TRBV7-3,CASSPGRLYNEQFF,TGTGCCAGCAGCCCGGGTCGCCTCTACAATGAGCAGTTCTTC
14,NA,TRBJ2-7,TRBD2,TRBV5-1,CASRLTSGTFEQYF,TGCGCCAGCAGGCTGACTAGCGGGACTTTTGAGCAGTACTTC
18,NA,TRBJ2-3,TRBD2,TRBV18,CASSPLQSTSGRADTQYF,TGTGCCAGCTCCCCGCTTCAATCTACTAGCGGGAGGGCAGATACGCAGTATTTT
15,NA,TRBJ2-5,TRBD2,TRBV29-1,CSVEELLAGQETQYF,TGCAGCGTTGAAGAATTGCTAGCGGGACAAGAGACCCAGTACTTC
17,NA,TRBJ2-5,TRBD1,TRBV14,CASSHIPGQPFQETQYF,TGTGCCAGCAGCCACATCCCGGGACAGCCGTTCCAAGAGACCCAGTACTTC
13,NA,TRBJ1-2,NA,TRBV4-1,CASSQAADYGYTF,TGCGCCAGCAGCCAAGCTGCAGACTATGGCTACACCTTC
16,NA,TRBJ1-4,TRBD1,TRBV5-4,CASSASRDSYDEKLFF,TGTGCCAGCAGCGCTTCCCGGGACAGCTATGATGAAAAACTGTTTTTT
16,once,TRBJ1-2,NA,TRBV28,CASSPTRQVKNYGYTF,TGTGCCAGCAGCCCGACGAGACAGGTGAAAAACTATGGCTACACCTTC
16,few,TRBJ2-3,NA,TRBV7-6,CASSFGSSASTDTQYF,TGTGCCAGCAGCTTTGGCTCTAGCGCTAGCACAGATACGCAGTATTTT
15,NA,TRBJ2-3,NA,TRBV5-1,CASSLRLPSTDTQYF,TGCGCCAGCAGCTTGCGACTCCCGAGCACAGATACGCAGTATTTT
15,NA,TRBJ1-2,NA,TRBV30,CAWSAGWNVNYGYTF,TGTGCCTGGAGTGCCGGGTGGAACGTTAACTATGGCTACACCTTC
15,NA,TRBJ1-1,NA,TRBV28,CASSPPTGQRTEAFF,TGTGCCAGCAGCCCGCCGACAGGTCAACGCACTGAAGCTTTCTTT
15,NA,TRBJ2-3,TRBD2,TRBV4-1,CASSRTSGNSDTQYF,TGCGCCAGCAGCCGGACTAGCGGGAATTCAGATACGCAGTATTTT
15,NA,TRBJ1-2,NA,TRBV2,CASTSDSPRIYGYTF,TGTGCCAGCACCTCGGACTCGCCCCGGATCTATGGCTACACCTTC
16,once,TRBJ2-1,TRBD2,TRBV9,CASTELAGASYNEQFF,TGTGCCAGCACTGAACTAGCGGGAGCATCCTACAATGAGCAGTTCTTC
15,NA,TRBJ1-5,NA,TRBV19,CASSIQAGLNQPQHF,TGTGCCAGTAGTATTCAGGCAGGGCTCAATCAGCCCCAGCATTTT
11,NA,TRBJ1-4,NA,TRBV6-5,CASSGGSSLFF,TGTGCCAGCAGTGGAGGCAGTTCCCTGTTTTTT
14,few,TRBJ2-7,TRBD2,TRBV10-1,CASSDPGGSYEQYF,TGCGCCAGCAGTGATCCGGGAGGATCCTACGAGCAGTACTTC
15,NA,TRBJ2-7,TRBD1,TRBV27,CASSGRTGGTYEQYF,TGTGCCAGCAGTGGACGGACAGGGGGAACCTACGAGCAGTACTTC
13,NA,TRBJ2-7,NA,TRBV9,CASSVAGEREQYF,TGTGCCAGCAGCGTAGCAGGGGAACGCGAGCAGTACTTC
16,NA,TRBJ1-5,TRBD1,TRBV5-8,CASSFPWTGDRQPQHF,TGTGCCAGCAGCTTTCCGTGGACAGGGGATAGACAGCCCCAGCATTTT
13,NA,TRBJ1-1,NA,TRBV10-2,CASSGTRGTEAFF,TGCGCCAGCAGTGGAACCCGGGGCACTGAAGCTTTCTTT
19,NA,TRBJ2-1,TRBD2,TRBV15,CATSRTTPLSSGVPNEQFF,TGTGCCACCAGCAGAACGACCCCCCTCTCTAGCGGGGTTCCCAATGAGCAGTTCTTC
15,NA,TRBJ1-4,TRBD1,TRBV5-1,CASSSSGQPNEKLFF,TGCGCCAGCAGCTCCTCGGGACAGCCTAATGAAAAACTGTTTTTT
15,NA,TRBJ1-3,TRBD1,TRBV2,CASSGQGVTGNTIYF,TGTGCCAGCAGTGGACAGGGAGTAACCGGAAACACCATATATTTT
13,NA,TRBJ1-1,TRBD1,TRBV5-1,CASATGGTTEAFF,TGCGCCAGCGCGACAGGGGGTACCACTGAAGCTTTCTTT
16,NA,TRBJ1-1,NA,TRBV5-6,CASSFLGGDVNTEAFF,TGTGCCAGCAGCTTTCTCGGCGGGGATGTGAACACTGAAGCTTTCTTT
11,NA,TRBJ2-1,NA,TRBV28,CASSPRLEQFF,TGTGCCAGCAGTCCCAGACTGGAGCAGTTCTTC
13,NA,TRBJ1-4,TRBD1,TRBV29-1,CSVRQGFREKLFF,TGCAGCGTCAGACAGGGGTTTCGAGAAAAACTGTTTTTT
14,once,TRBJ1-6,NA,TRBV25-1,CASSEAGDNSPLHF,TGTGCCAGCAGTGAGGCAGGGGATAATTCACCCCTCCACTTT
13,NA,TRBJ1-1,NA,TRBV5-1,CASSLGQLTEAFF,TGCGCCAGCAGCTTGGGACAGCTCACTGAAGCTTTCTTT
13,NA,TRBJ2-5,NA,TRBV19,CASSSQVLETQYF,TGTGCCAGTAGTAGCCAGGTGCTTGAGACCCAGTACTTC